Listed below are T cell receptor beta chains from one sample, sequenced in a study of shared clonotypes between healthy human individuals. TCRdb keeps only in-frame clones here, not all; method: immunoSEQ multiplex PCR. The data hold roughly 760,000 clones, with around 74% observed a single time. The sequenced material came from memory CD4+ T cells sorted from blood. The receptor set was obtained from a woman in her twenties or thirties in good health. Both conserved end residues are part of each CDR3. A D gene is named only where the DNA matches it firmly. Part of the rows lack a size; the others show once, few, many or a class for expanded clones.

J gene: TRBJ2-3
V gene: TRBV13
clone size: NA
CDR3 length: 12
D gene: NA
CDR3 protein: CASSLTQGTQYF
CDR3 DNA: TGTGCCAGCAGCTTAACTCAGGGTACGCAGTATTTT

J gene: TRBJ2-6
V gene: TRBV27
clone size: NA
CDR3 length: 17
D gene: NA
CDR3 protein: CASSSSLGGSGANVLTF
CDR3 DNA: TGTGCCAGCAGCTCTTCATTGGGTGGCTCTGGGGCCAACGTCCTGACTTTC

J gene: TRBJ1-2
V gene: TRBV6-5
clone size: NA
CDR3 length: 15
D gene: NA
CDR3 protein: CASSLPGGPDGGYTF
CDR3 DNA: TGTGCCAGCAGTCTTCCCGGGGGGCCCGATGGCGGCTACACCTTC

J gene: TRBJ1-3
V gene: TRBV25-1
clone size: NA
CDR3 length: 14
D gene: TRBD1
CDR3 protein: CASSDSGGVNTIYF
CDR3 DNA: TGTGCCAGCAGTGACTCAGGGGGCGTAAACACCATATATTTT

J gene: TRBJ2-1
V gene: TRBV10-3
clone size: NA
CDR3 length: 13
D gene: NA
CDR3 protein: CAISESVRDEQFF
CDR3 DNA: TGTGCCATCAGTGAGTCTGTGCGGGATGAGCAGTTCTTC

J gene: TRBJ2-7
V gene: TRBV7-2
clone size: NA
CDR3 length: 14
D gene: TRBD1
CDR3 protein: CASSFGQGMYEQYF
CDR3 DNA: TGTGCCAGCAGCTTCGGACAGGGAATGTACGAGCAGTACTTC

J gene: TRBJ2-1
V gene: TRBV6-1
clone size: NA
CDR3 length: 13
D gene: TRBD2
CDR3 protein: CAIGLAGNNEQFF
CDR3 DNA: TGTGCCATCGGACTAGCGGGGAACAATGAGCAGTTCTTC

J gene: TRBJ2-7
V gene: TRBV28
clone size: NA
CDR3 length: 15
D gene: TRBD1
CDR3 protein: CASSFGTGARYEQYF
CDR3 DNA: TGTGCCAGCAGTTTCGGGACAGGGGCCAGATACGAGCAGTACTTC

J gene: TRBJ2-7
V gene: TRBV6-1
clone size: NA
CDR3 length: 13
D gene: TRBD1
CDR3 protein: CASSLDRSYEQYF
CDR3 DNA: TGTGCCAGCAGTTTGGACAGGTCCTACGAGCAGTACTTC

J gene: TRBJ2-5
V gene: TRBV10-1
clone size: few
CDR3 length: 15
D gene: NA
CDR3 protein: CASSESQRTEETQYF
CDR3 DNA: TGCGCCAGCAGTGAGTCGCAGCGAACCGAAGAGACCCAGTACTTC

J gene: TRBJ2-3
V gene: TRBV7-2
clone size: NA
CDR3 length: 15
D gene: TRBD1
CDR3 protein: CATSPQGQPTDTQYF
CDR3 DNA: TGTGCCACATCACCCCAGGGACAGCCCACAGATACGCAGTATTTT

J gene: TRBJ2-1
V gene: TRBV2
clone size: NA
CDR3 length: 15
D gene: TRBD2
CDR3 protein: CASSEQGLAHNEQFF
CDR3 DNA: TGTGCCAGCAGTGAGCAGGGACTAGCTCATAATGAGCAGTTCTTC

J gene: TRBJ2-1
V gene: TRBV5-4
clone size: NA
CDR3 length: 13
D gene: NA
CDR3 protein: CASRRDPYNEQFF
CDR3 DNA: TGTGCCAGCAGAAGGGACCCTTACAATGAGCAGTTCTTC

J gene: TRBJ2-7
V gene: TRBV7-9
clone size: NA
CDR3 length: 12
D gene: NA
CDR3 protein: CASSLQKYEQYF
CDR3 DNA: TGTGCCAGCAGCTTACAGAAATACGAGCAGTACTTC

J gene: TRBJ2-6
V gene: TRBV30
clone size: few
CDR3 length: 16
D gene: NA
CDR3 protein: CAWSVWGMGGANVLTF
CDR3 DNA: TGTGCCTGGAGTGTATGGGGGATGGGCGGGGCCAACGTCCTGACTTTC

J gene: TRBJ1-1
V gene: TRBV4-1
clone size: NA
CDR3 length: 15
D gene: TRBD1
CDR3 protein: CASSHGQGALTEAFF
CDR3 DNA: TGCGCCAGCAGCCACGGACAGGGGGCGCTTACTGAAGCTTTCTTT

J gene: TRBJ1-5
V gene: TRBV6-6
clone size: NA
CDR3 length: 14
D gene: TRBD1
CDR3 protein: CASSDRGADQPQHF
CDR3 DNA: TGTGCCAGCAGCGACAGGGGAGCGGATCAGCCCCAGCATTTT

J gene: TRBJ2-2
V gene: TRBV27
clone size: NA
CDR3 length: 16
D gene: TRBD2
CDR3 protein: CASRPSGREGAGELFF
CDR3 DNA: TGTGCCAGCAGGCCTTCTGGGCGGGAGGGTGCCGGGGAGCTGTTTTTT

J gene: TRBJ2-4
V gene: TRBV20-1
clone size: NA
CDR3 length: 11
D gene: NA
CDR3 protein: CSAPGLNIQYF
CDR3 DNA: TGCAGTGCTCCGGGCCTTAACATTCAGTACTTC

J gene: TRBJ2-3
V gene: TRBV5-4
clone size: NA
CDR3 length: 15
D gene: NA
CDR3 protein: CASSLDRGPEDTQYF
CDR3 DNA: TGTGCCAGCAGCTTGGATCGGGGGCCGGAGGATACGCAGTATTTT

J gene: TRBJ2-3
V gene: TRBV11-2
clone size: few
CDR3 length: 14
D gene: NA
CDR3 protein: CASSLLEVTDTQYF
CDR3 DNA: TGTGCCAGCAGCTTACTAGAGGTCACAGATACGCAGTATTTT

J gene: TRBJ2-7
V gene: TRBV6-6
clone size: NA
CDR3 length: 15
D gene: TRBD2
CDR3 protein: CASSYSAGVGYEQYF
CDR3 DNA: TGTGCCAGCAGTTACTCGGCGGGAGTCGGCTACGAGCAGTACTTC

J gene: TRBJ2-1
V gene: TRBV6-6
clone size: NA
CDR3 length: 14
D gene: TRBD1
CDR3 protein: CASSYSPGQASAFF
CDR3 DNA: TGTGCCAGCAGTTACTCTCCTGGACAGGCGTCTGCGTTCTTC

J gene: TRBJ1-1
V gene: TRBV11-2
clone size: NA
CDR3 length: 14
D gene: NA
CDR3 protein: CASSYTSPGTEAFF
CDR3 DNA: TGTGCCAGCAGCTACACGTCCCCCGGCACTGAAGCTTTCTTT

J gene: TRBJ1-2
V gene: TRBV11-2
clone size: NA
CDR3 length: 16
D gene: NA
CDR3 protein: CASSSQRLNSHYGYTF
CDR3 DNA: TGTGCCAGCAGCTCGCAGAGACTGAACTCGCACTATGGCTACACCTTC

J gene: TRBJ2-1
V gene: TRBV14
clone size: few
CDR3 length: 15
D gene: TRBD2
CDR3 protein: CASSHETSGWNEQFF
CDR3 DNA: TGTGCCAGCAGCCACGAGACTAGCGGATGGAATGAGCAGTTCTTC

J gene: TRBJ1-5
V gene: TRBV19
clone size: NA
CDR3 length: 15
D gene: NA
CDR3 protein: CASSIYRGNDQPQHF
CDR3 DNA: TGTGCCAGTAGTATTTACCGCGGAAACGATCAGCCCCAGCATTTT

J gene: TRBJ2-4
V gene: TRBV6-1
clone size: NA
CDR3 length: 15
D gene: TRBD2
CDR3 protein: CASSTGTSGKNIQYF
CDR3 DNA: TGTGCCAGCAGCACCGGGACTAGCGGTAAAAACATTCAGTACTTC

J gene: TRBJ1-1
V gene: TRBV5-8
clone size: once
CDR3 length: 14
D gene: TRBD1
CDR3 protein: CASSQGQVNTEAFF
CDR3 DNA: TGTGCCAGCAGCCAGGGACAGGTGAACACTGAAGCTTTCTTT

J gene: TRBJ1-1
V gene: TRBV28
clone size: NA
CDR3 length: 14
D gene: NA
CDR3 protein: CASSFLVDTTEAFF
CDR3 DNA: TGTGCCAGCAGTTTTCTAGTAGACACAACTGAAGCTTTCTTT

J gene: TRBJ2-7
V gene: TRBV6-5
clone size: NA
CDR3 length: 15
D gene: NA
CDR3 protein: CASSPQTGRNGEQYF
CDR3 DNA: TGTGCCAGCAGTCCACAGACAGGGAGGAACGGCGAGCAGTACTTC

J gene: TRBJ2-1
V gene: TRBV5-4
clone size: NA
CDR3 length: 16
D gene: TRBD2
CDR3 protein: CASSSEVLAGGNEQFF
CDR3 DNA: TGTGCCAGCAGTTCTGAGGTACTAGCGGGAGGAAATGAGCAGTTCTTC

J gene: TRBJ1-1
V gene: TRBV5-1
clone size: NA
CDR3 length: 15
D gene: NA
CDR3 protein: CASSLETGWDTEAFF
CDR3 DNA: TGCGCCAGCAGCTTGGAGACAGGCTGGGACACTGAAGCTTTCTTT

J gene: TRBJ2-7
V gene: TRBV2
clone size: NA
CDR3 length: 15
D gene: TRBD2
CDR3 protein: CASSDGSGDFLEQYF
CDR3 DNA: TGTGCCAGCAGTGACGGCAGCGGGGACTTCCTGGAGCAGTACTTC

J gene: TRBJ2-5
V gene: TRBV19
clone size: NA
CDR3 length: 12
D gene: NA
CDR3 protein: CASKDPSKTQYF
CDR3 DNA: TGTGCCAGTAAAGACCCTTCGAAGACCCAGTACTTC

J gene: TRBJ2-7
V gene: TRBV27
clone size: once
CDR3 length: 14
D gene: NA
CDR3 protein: CASSFVGQTYEQYF
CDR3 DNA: TGTGCCAGCAGTTTTGTAGGACAGACCTACGAGCAGTACTTC

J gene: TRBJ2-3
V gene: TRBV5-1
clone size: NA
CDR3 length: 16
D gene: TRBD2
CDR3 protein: CASSPARLAGQDTQYF
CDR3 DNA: TGCGCCAGCAGCCCCGCTCGACTAGCGGGACAAGATACGCAGTATTTT

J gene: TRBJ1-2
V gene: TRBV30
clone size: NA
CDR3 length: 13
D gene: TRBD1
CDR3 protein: CARTTGERSGYTF
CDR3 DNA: TGTGCCCGGACTACAGGGGAAAGAAGTGGCTACACCTTC

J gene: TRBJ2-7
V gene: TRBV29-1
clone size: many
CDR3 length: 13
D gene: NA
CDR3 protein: CSVRDGQLSEQYF
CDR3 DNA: TGCAGCGTTCGAGACGGGCAGTTATCCGAGCAGTACTTC

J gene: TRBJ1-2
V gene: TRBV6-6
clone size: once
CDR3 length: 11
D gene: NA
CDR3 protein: CASTQGVGYTF
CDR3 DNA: TGTGCCAGCACCCAAGGAGTTGGCTACACCTTC